This T cell receptor beta chain emerged from a study of long-term antiretroviral therapy in people with HIV. Findings of the study overall: Regardless of time point, clones expanded before ART dominated the repertoire. Neither ART adherence, viral resistance nor therapy changes were documented. Possibly under older ART regimens, blood was drawn between about 2003 and 2017. With ART, diversity went up but was still lower than in transplant donor controls.

Version v3.0 of the immunoSEQ assay was performed at survey level. Some clones are missing from TCRdb's copy, which holds only in-frame ones; the method was immunoSEQ multiplex PCR. The sample yields 20,000 to 25,000 clones, more than 85% seen once. With regard to this clone: Its cognate antigen is unknown.

With 2 bases removed from V and 10 bases from J, the gap between germline ends came to 12 bases. The CDR3 length is 13 residues. Germline V gives CDR1 SGHTA, CDR2 FQGTGA. This clonotype was obtained from a woman aged 50 to 60 with HIV. V gene TRBV7-3 combines with J gene TRBJ1-5; D is possibly TRBD1 (5 bases). The source was unsorted PBMCs, collected 4.4 years after starting antiretroviral therapy. CDR3 DNA sequence: TGTGCCAGCAGCTTACGGGCTGGGGGACCCCAGCATTTT. Residues: CASSLRAGGPQHF.